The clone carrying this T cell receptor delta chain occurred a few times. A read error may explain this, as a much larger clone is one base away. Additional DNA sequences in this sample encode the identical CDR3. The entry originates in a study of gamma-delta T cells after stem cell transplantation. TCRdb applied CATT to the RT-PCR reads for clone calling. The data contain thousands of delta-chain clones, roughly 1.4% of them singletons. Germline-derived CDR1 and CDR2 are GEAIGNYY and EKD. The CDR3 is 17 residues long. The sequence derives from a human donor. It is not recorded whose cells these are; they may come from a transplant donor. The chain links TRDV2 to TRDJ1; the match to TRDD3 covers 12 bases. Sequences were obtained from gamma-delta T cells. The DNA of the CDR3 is TGTGCCTGCGACACCTTATCTGGGGGATACGCCGCCGATAAACTCATCTTT. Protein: CACDTLSGGYAADKLIF.